This record concerns one T cell receptor beta chain sequence. Antigen specificity is unknown. With 60 Vbeta and 13 Jbeta primers, the PCR was carried out. The method was immunoSEQ multiplex PCR; TCRdb's version includes in-frame clones alone and lacks a portion of them. The listing records 31,000 or so clones. The sample belongs to a study of cytomegalovirus exposure and HLA in healthy donors. Study-wide results and caveats: Versus the approximately 670-donor mean, an Asian-associated ancestry cluster reportedly showed fewer N-insertions in a later analysis.

Sequencing used PBMCs. This sequence was found in a female donor in good health and CMV-seronegative.

The CDR3 spells CASSVDAGAGAGNTIYF. The CDR3 nucleotides read TGTGCCAGCAGCGTAGACGCAGGGGCAGGAGCGGGAAACACCATATATTTT. The rearrangement joins TRBV9 to TRBJ1-3; possible D gene TRBD1, 6 bases. CDR1 SGDLS and CDR2 YYNGEE come from the germline V gene. The CDR3 runs 17 residues. Between the trimmed V and J ends, which lost 0 bases and 4 bases, there was a span of 17 bases.